These 5 T cell receptor beta chains originate from one sample sequenced in a study of vaccination effects on CD4 cells after COVID-19. The assay was immunoSEQ multiplex PCR, and TCRdb's table has in-frame clones only and misses some. The sample shows around 22,000 clones, around 70% of them seen only once. Peptide-pool stimulation followed by sequencing identified expanded antigen-specific CD4+ clonotypes in the ViraFEST assay. CD4+ T cell isolation took place after approximately 11 days of culture. Of the BNT162b2 and mRNA-1273 vaccines, participants received two doses of one or the other. These receptors are not linked to any known antigen. Sequencing used CD4+ T cells from PBMCs cultured with HCoV-NL63 spike peptides, obtained after COVID-19 vaccination. The source of these receptors is a human donor who received a COVID-19 vaccine.

By share, this clone ranks as medium-sized. This chain uses TRBV7-2 with TRBJ2-2; 12 bases are shared with TRBD1. CDR1 SGHTA and CDR2 FQGNSA come from the germline V gene. V shed 1 base and J 7 bases; nucleotides not matched to a gene: 4. This CDR3 region has 16 residues. The CDR3 loop reads CASSLGGQGAIGELFF. CDR3 DNA sequence: TGTGCCAGCAGCTTAGGGGGACAGGGGGCCATCGGGGAGCTGTTTTTT.

The gene calls are TRBV10-3 and TRBJ2-3; D is unclear. Germline V gene data show CDR1 as ENHRY and CDR2 as SYGVKD. V was trimmed by 2 bases and J by 2 bases, leaving 14 bases between them. This CDR3 spans 16 amino acids. The CDR3 DNA reads TGTGCCATCAGTGAGATGACCGATGGTTTCACAGATACGCAGTATTTT. It codes for CAISEMTDGFTDTQYF.

This chain links TRBV29-1 with TRBJ2-3; D remains ambiguous. Germline loops: CDR1 SQVTM, CDR2 ANQGSEA. Trimming stripped 4 bases from V and 1 base from J, with 18 bases between. The CDR3 has 16 amino acids. CDR3 nucleotide sequence: TGCAGCGTTGGTGATTTAGGCCGGGTCGGCACAGATACGCAGTATTTT. It specifies CSVGDLGRVGTDTQYF.

This chain joins TRBV27 and TRBJ1-6; unclear D gene. Germline V gives CDR1 MNHEY, CDR2 SMNVEV (reference sequence). The length of the CDR3 is 15 residues. Trimming cost V 1 base and J 8 bases, with 12 bases left between them. In nucleotides, the CDR3 is TGTGCCAGCAGTTTATATGGGGTTGCGCATTCACCCCTCCACTTT. This sequence encodes CASSLYGVAHSPLHF.

This clone was observed a handful of times. V is TRBV7-9 and J is TRBJ2-1; D unclear. V gave up 5 bases and J gave up 7 bases, with 9 bases separating them. Germline CDR1 SEHNR, CDR2 FQNEAQ (reference sequence). The CDR3 is 12 amino acids. The CDR3 DNA reads as TGTGCCAGCAGCCTCCGACGAAATGAGCAGTTCTTC. Its translation: CASSLRRNEQFF.